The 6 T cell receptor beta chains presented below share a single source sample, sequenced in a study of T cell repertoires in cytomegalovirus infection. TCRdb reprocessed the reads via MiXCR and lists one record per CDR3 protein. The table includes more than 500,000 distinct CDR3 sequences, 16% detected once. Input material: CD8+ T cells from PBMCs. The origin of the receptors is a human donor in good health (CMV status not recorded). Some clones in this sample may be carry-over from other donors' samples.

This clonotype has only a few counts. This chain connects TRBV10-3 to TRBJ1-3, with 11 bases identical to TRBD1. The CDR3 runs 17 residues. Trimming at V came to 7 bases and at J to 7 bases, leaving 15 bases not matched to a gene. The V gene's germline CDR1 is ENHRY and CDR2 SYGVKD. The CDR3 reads CAITTGQGVTPRNTIYF. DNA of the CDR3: TGTGCCATCACTACGGGACAGGGGGTGACCCCGAGGAACACCATATATTTT.

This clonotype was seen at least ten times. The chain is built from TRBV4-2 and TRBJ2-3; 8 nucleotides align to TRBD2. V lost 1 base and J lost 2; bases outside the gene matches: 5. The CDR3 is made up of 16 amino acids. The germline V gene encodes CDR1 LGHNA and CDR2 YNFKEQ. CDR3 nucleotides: TGTGCCAGCAGCCAAGTTCTAGCGGGCACCACAGATACGCAGTATTTT. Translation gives CASSQVLAGTTDTQYF.

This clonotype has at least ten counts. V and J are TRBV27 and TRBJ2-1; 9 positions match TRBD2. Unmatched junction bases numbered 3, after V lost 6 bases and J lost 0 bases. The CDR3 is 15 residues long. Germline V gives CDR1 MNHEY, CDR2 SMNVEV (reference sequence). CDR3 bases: TGTGCCAGCAGCTTTAGCGGGAGCTCCTACAATGAGCAGTTCTTC. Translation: CASSFSGSSYNEQFF.

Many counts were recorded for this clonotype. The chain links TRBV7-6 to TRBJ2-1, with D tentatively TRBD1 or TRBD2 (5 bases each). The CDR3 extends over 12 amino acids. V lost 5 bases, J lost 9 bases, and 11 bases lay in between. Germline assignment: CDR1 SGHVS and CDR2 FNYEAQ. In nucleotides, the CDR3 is TGTGCCAGCAGCCCAGGGACGCGTGAGCAGTTCTTC. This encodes CASSPGTREQFF.

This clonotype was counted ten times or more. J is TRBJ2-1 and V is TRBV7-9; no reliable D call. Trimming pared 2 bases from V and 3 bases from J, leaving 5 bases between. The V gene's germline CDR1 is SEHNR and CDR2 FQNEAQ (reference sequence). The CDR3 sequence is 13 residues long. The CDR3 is CASSLLLYNEQFF. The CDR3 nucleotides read TGTGCCAGCAGCTTATTACTCTACAATGAGCAGTTCTTC. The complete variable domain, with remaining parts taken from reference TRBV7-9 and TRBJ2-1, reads DTGVSQNPRHKITKRGQNVTFRCDPISEHNRLYWYRQTLGQGPEFLTYFQNEAQLEKSRLLSDRFSAERPKGSFSTLEIQRTEQGDSAMYLCASSLLLYNEQFFGPGTRLTVL.

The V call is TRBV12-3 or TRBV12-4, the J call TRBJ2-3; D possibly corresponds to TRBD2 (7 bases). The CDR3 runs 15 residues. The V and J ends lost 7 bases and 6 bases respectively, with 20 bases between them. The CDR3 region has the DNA TGTGCCAGCACCCCCTCATGGGGGGGGCTCGATACGCAGTATTTT. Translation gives CASTPSWGGLDTQYF.